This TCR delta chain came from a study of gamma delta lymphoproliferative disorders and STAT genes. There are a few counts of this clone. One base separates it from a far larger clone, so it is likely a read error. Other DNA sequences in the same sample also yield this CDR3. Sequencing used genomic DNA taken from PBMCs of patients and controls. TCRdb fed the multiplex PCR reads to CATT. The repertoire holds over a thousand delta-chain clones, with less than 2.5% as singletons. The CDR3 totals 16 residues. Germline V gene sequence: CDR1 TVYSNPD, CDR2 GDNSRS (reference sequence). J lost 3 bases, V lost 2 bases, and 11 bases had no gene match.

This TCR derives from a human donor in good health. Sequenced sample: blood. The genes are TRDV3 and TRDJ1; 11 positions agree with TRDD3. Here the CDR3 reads CAFSSWGIPISDKLIF. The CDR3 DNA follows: TGTGCCTTTTCCTCCTGGGGGATACCCATCTCCGATAAACTCATCTTT.